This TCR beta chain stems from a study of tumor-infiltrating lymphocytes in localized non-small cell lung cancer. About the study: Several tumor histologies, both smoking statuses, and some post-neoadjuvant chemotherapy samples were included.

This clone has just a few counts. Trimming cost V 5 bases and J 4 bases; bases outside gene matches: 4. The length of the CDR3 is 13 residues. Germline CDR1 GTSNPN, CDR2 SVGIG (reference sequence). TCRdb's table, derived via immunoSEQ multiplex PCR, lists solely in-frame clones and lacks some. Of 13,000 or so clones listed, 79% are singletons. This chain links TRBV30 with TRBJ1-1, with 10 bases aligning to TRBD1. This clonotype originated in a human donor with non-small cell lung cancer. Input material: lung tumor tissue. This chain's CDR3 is CAWGDRGGTEAFF. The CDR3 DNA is TGTGCCTGGGGGGACAGGGGCGGCACTGAAGCTTTCTTT.